The 29 T cell receptor beta chains below come from one sample, sequenced in a study of glioma-infiltrating T cells after dendritic cell vaccination. TCRdb keeps only in-frame clones here, not all; method: immunoSEQ multiplex PCR. Of about 91,000 clones listed, roughly 77% are singletons. Documented time point: after dendritic cell vaccination, including at tumor progression/relapse. Sequenced here: blood, sampled after dendritic cell vaccination. The receptors here all came from a human donor with glioblastoma.

This chain uses TRBV19 with TRBJ1-4; TRBD1 is a possible D gene (5 bases). This CDR3 has 18 residues. Germline CDR1 LNHDA, CDR2 SQIVND (reference sequence). Trimming shortened V by 2 bases and J by 0 bases, and 16 bases separated the two germline ends. CDR3 loop: CASSIRGGGSATNEKLFF. Here the CDR3 DNA reads TGTGCCAGTAGTATAAGAGGCGGGGGTAGCGCAACTAATGAAAAACTGTTTTTT.

This clone was counted once. The gene calls are TRBV6-5 and TRBJ1-3, with no clear D. V shed 6 bases and J shed 0 bases, with 12 bases lying between them. The germline V gene encodes CDR1 MNHEY and CDR2 SVGAGI. This CDR3 spans 15 amino acids. The CDR3: CASSLDPGSGNTIYF. CDR3 sequence (DNA): TGTGCCAGCAGCCTTGACCCGGGCTCTGGAAACACCATATATTTT.

The rearrangement joins TRBV7-8 to TRBJ2-1, with 11 bases identical to TRBD2. The trim removed 4 bases at V and 7 bases at J, leaving 3 bases unmatched. This CDR3 has 14 residues. The germline V gene encodes CDR1 SGHVS and CDR2 FQNEAQ. The CDR3 here is CASSSGLAENEQFF. The CDR3 nucleotides read TGTGCCAGCAGCTCGGGACTAGCGGAGAATGAGCAGTTCTTC.

V usage is TRBV4-1 and J usage is TRBJ1-3; D unresolved. The germline V gene has CDR1 MGHRA and CDR2 YSYEKL. Trimming pared 1 base from V and 4 bases from J, leaving 14 bases between. The CDR3 covers 16 residues. CDR3 sequence (DNA): TGCGCCAGCAGCCAAGGACGGAACCGCGGGGGAAACACCATATATTTT. This gives the protein CASSQGRNRGGNTIYF.

The J gene is TRBJ2-7, the V gene TRBV6-5, with TRBD2 matching 10 bases. The CDR3 is made up of 15 amino acids. Germline V gene lookup returns CDR1 MNHEY and CDR2 SVGAGI. The ends lost 0 bases at V and 3 bases at J; junction bases unmatched: 2. CDR3 nucleotide sequence: TGTGCCAGCAGTTACTCAGCTAGCGGGGGCTACGAGCAGTACTTC. It translates to CASSYSASGGYEQYF.

This chain joins TRBV5-8 and TRBJ1-2, with D possibly matching TRBD1 (5 bases). V was shortened by 4 bases and J by 4 bases, with 17 bases between the two germline ends. CDR3 size: 15 residues. In germline, CDR1 is SGHTS, CDR2 YDEGEE. CDR3 in DNA: TGTGCCAGCAGCGCAGACAGACTCCGTGGCTATGGCTACACCTTC. Translation: CASSADRLRGYGYTF.

The chain combines TRBV27 with TRBJ1-4; the D is unclear. The germline V gene encodes CDR1 MNHEY and CDR2 SMNVEV (reference sequence). CDR3 length: 13 residues. Trimming pared 3 bases from V and 8 bases from J, leaving 10 bases between. DNA of the CDR3: TGTGCCAGCAGTTTCTACGGGGAAGAAAAACTGTTTTTT. Its translation: CASSFYGEEKLFF.

The chain is built from TRBV6-4 and TRBJ2-1; 9 positions match TRBD2. CDR3 length equals 15 residues. With V trimmed by 6 bases and J by 0 bases, 3 bases remained unmatched. The germline gives CDR1 MRHNA, CDR2 SNTAGT. CDR3 bases: TGTGCCAGCAGCCTTAGCGGGGGCTCCTACAATGAGCAGTTCTTC. Translation: CASSLSGGSYNEQFF.

V and J are TRBV29-1 and TRBJ2-2, with D maybe TRBD2 (6 bases). CDR1 SQVTM and CDR2 ANQGSEA come from the germline V gene. Between the trimmed V and J ends, which lost 3 bases and 7 bases, there was a span of 12 bases. The CDR3 extends over 13 amino acids. CDR3 in DNA: TGCAGCGTTGATAGCGGACATGTCGGGGAGCTGTTTTTT. As protein: CSVDSGHVGELFF.

The chain joins TRBV6-5 to TRBJ2-7; tentatively, D is TRBD1 (6 bases). Looked up from germline, CDR1 is MNHEY and CDR2 is SVGAGI. V was clipped by 5 bases and J by 5 bases, with 13 bases between them. The CDR3 contains 13 residues. CDR3 nucleotide sequence: TGTGCCAGCAGTGAAGCTAACAGGGACGAGCAGTACTTC. Protein product: CASSEANRDEQYF.

This clone was recorded at least ten times. The chain combines TRBV12-5 with TRBJ2-7; D is unclear. Germline CDR1 reads LGHNT; CDR2 reads FRNRAP. The CDR3 spans 14 residues. V lost 1 base and J 3 bases, leaving 10 bases between the germline ends. In nucleotides, the CDR3 is TGTGCTAGTGGTTTGGCTACAGCAGACTACGAGCAGTACTTC. Protein: CASGLATADYEQYF.

J is TRBJ2-6 and V is TRBV19; 12 bases fit TRBD1. CDR1 is LNHDA, CDR2 SQIVND, per germline (reference sequence). The trim removed 0 bases at V and 4 bases at J, leaving 10 bases unmatched. The CDR3 covers 20 residues. The CDR3 loop is CASSIEGTGGIPSGANVLTF. In DNA form, the CDR3 reads TGTGCCAGTAGTATAGAGGGGACAGGGGGCATACCCTCCGGGGCCAACGTCCTGACTTTC.

This clone was seen a handful of times. CDR3 sequence: CASSTSGGNTGELFF. In DNA form, the CDR3 reads TGTGCCAGCAGCACTAGCGGGGGGAACACCGGGGAGCTGTTTTTT. V usage is TRBV6-6 and J usage is TRBJ2-2; 11 nucleotides agree with TRBD2. Germline V CDR1 and CDR2: MNHNY, SVGAGI (reference sequence). Losses at the gene ends were 6 bases for V and 1 base for J; bases not matched to a gene: 1. The length of the CDR3 is 15 residues.

The V gene is TRBV6-5, the J gene TRBJ1-2; no reliable D call. With 0 bases removed from V and 3 bases from J, the gap between germline ends came to 8 bases. The CDR3 has 14 residues. The germline gives CDR1 MNHEY, CDR2 SVGAGI. The CDR3 loop is CASSYSRADYGYTF. CDR3 sequence (DNA): TGTGCCAGCAGTTACTCGAGGGCCGACTATGGCTACACCTTC.

This clone was picked up one time. This chain connects TRBV6-5 to TRBJ1-6; D remains unclear. The CDR3 consists of 16 residues. Germline CDR1 MNHEY, CDR2 SVGAGI. Trimming stripped 3 bases from V and 7 bases from J, with 16 bases between. DNA of the CDR3: TGTGCCAGCAGTTATTCCCGGCCCACGGGGAATTCACCCCTCCACTTT. Amino acids: CASSYSRPTGNSPLHF.

J is TRBJ2-7 and V is TRBV15; 10 nucleotides agree with TRBD2. Germline CDR1 is LNHNV and CDR2 is YYDKDF (reference sequence). This CDR3 is 17 amino acids long. Trimming took 1 base from V and 2 from J; bases not matched to a gene: 8. The CDR3 nucleotides read TGTGCCACCAGCAGAGCAAGGAGCGGGGGGGATGCCTACGAGCAGTACTTC. As protein: CATSRARSGGDAYEQYF. Full variable domain (remainder filled in from reference TRBV15 and TRBJ2-7): DAMVIQNPRYQVTQFGKPVTLSCSQTLNHNVMYWYQQKSSQAPKLLFHYYDKDFNNEADTPDNFQSRRPNTSFCFLDIRSPGLGDTAMYLCATSRARSGGDAYEQYFGPGTRLTVT.

The V call is TRBV10-3, the J call TRBJ2-7; 9 bases fit TRBD2. This CDR3 spans 17 amino acids. Germline CDR1 is ENHRY and CDR2 is SYGVKD. The junction had 16 bases not matched to a gene; V was cut back by 7 bases and J by 3 bases. Here the CDR3 reads CAIKVGLAGIPNYEQYF. The CDR3 nucleotides are TGTGCCATCAAAGTAGGGCTAGCGGGGATCCCGAACTACGAGCAGTACTTC.

This clone was counted between two and nine times. The CDR3: CASRTILNLETQYF. As DNA, the CDR3 is TGTGCCAGCAGAACTATTCTTAACCTAGAGACCCAGTACTTC. The genes are TRBV2 and TRBJ2-5, with unresolved D. This CDR3 comprises 14 residues. Between the trimmed V and J ends, which lost 6 bases and 4 bases, there was a span of 15 bases. CDR1 is SNHLY and CDR2 is FYNNEI in the germline V gene.

The V call is TRBV2, the J call TRBJ1-1; D gene unclear. The CDR3 extends over 13 amino acids. The V end lost 4 bases, the J end lost 1 base, and 7 bases lay between the germline ends. Germline V gives CDR1 SNHLY, CDR2 FYNNEI. The CDR3 DNA is TGTGCCAGCAGTGTGCGGGGGAACACTGAAGCTTTCTTT. Translation: CASSVRGNTEAFF. Full variable domain (rest looked up from reference TRBV2 and TRBJ1-1): EPEVTQTPSHQVTQMGQEVILRCVPISNHLYFYWYRQILGQKVEFLVSFYNNEISEKSEIFDDQFSVERPDGSNFTLKIRSTKLEDSAMYFCASSVRGNTEAFFGQGTRLTVV.

This sequence joins TRBV2 and TRBJ2-1, with 9 bases fitting TRBD2. V lost 1 base, J lost 1 base, and 2 bases stayed unmatched. The CDR3 sequence is 16 residues long. Germline CDR1 reads SNHLY; CDR2 reads FYNNEI. As DNA, the CDR3 is TGTGCCAGCAGTGAAGAGGCGGGGGGGTCCTACAATGAGCAGTTCTTC. Protein product: CASSEEAGGSYNEQFF.

The gene calls are TRBV5-5 and TRBJ2-5; TRBD1 agrees at 10 bases. The CDR3 length is 14 residues. CDR1 is SGHKS, CDR2 YYEKEE, per germline (reference sequence). V shed 4 bases and J 3 bases; nucleotides not matched to a gene: 3. CDR3 sequence (DNA): TGTGCCAGCAGCCGGACAGGGGGAGAAGAGACCCAGTACTTC. Protein product: CASSRTGGEETQYF.

The J gene is TRBJ2-5, the V gene TRBV7-8; weak D call: TRBD2 (6 bases). The CDR3 consists of 14 residues. The V end lost 5 bases, the J end lost 2 bases, and 12 bases lay between the germline ends. Looked up from germline, CDR1 is SGHVS and CDR2 is FQNEAQ. CDR3 protein: CASSLGTPQETQYF. CDR3 DNA sequence: TGTGCCAGCAGCCTCGGGACTCCGCAAGAGACCCAGTACTTC.

This clone came up a few times. The chain combines TRBV11-2 with TRBJ2-5; 9 bases are a match to TRBD2. In germline, CDR1 is SGHAT, CDR2 FQNNGV. The junction had 7 bases not matched to a gene; V was cut back by 4 bases and J by 1 base. The CDR3 runs to 16 residues. The CDR3 loop reads CASSSAGLAGQETQYF. The CDR3, as DNA: TGTGCCAGCAGCTCAGCGGGACTAGCTGGCCAAGAGACCCAGTACTTC.

The V call is TRBV11-3, the J call TRBJ1-3; the D gene is possibly TRBD1 (5 bases). This CDR3 region has 15 residues. Deletions cut 5 bases from V and 0 bases from J, with 11 bases between. CDR1 and CDR2 (germline): SGHNT, YENEEA. The DNA of the CDR3 is TGTGCCAGCAGCAAAGACAGCCTCTCTGGAAACACCATATATTTT. Translated: CASSKDSLSGNTIYF.

The rearrangement links TRBV2 to TRBJ2-6, with a tentative D call TRBD1 (5 bases). Trimming took off 4 bases at V and 2 bases at J, with 12 bases between the two ends. This CDR3 region has 16 residues. Per the germline V gene, CDR1 is SNHLY and CDR2 is FYNNEI. The chain's CDR3 is CASSAAGNPGANVLTF. The CDR3 DNA sequence: TGTGCCAGCAGTGCGGCAGGGAATCCTGGGGCCAACGTCCTGACTTTC.

The chain carries TRBV5-1 and TRBJ1-2; 8 nucleotides agree with TRBD1. Germline lookup yields CDR1 SGHRS and CDR2 YFSETQ. The CDR3 covers 14 residues. V trimming: 6 bases; J trimming: 6 bases; junction bases outside the gene matches: 10. This chain's CDR3 is CASTPGGAVNGYTF. As DNA, the CDR3 is TGCGCCAGCACCCCAGGGGGCGCAGTGAATGGCTACACCTTC.

This clone was picked up a small number of times. The V call is TRBV4-2, the J call TRBJ2-2; TRBD2 matches 11 bases. V was clipped by 1 base and J by 5 bases; unmatched bases: 15. Germline V gives CDR1 LGHNA, CDR2 YNFKEQ. The CDR3 is made up of 20 amino acids. The CDR3 DNA reads as TGTGCCAGCAGCCAAGGATCGACTGTGGCTAGCGGGGGGCGGACCGGGGAGCTGTTTTTT. This encodes CASSQGSTVASGGRTGELFF.

Comment on this clone: Other DNA sequences in this specimen translate into the identical CDR3. The genes are TRBV5-6 and TRBJ2-3; D call uncertain. V lost 0 bases, J lost 2 bases, and 13 bases lay in between. The CDR3 consists of 16 residues. The germline gives CDR1 SGHDT, CDR2 YYEEEE. The chain's CDR3 is CASSLDTTRYTDTQYF. DNA for the CDR3: TGTGCCAGCAGCTTGGACACTACTCGATACACAGATACGCAGTATTTT.

The chain has TRBV19 and TRBJ1-5, with D tentatively TRBD1 (6 bases). The germline gives CDR1 LNHDA, CDR2 SQIVND (reference sequence). The CDR3 spans 17 residues. Trimming left V 4 bases short and J 6 bases short, with 22 bases between. CDR3 in amino acids: CASSTLNRGAGSQPQHF. In DNA, the CDR3 is TGTGCCAGTAGTACTCTCAATCGGGGGGCGGGTAGTCAGCCCCAGCATTTT.